These 9 T cell receptor beta chains came from one sample sequenced in a study of CD8 T cells in ankylosing spondylitis. TCRdb reprocessed the 5' RACE reads with MiXCR, giving one entry per CDR3 protein. The sample records 100,000 or so distinct CDR3 sequences, about 25% being singletons. The sample comprised synovial fluid, either unsorted or a sorted T cell fraction (not recorded which). The receptors stem from a male donor with ankylosing spondylitis.

J is TRBJ2-2 and V is TRBV20-1; D possibly corresponds to TRBD1 (5 bases). V was shortened by 3 bases and J by 5 bases, with 13 bases between the two germline ends. Germline CDR1 reads DFQATT; CDR2 reads SNEGSKA (reference sequence). The CDR3 spans 14 residues. This CDR3 reads CSASLWGETGELFF. The CDR3 DNA reads TGCAGTGCTAGTTTATGGGGCGAAACCGGGGAGCTGTTTTTT.

The chain recombines TRBV7-2 with TRBJ2-3; 10 bases line up with TRBD2. Trimming removed 8 bases from V and 3 bases from J; junction bases left unmatched: 8. Germline CDR1 and CDR2: SGHTA and FQGNSA. This CDR3 comprises 15 residues. The DNA for the CDR3 is TGTGCCAGCGGGGGGCGAGCGGGAGGGACAGATACGCAGTATTTT. Amino acids: CASGGRAGGTDTQYF.

This sequence joins TRBV12-3 or TRBV12-4 and TRBJ2-7; maybe TRBD2 (6 bases). V was pared by 7 bases and J by 1 base, with 14 bases between. The CDR3 sequence is 14 residues long. DNA of the CDR3: TGTGCCAGCACCACGGAGGGGCAGTCCTACGAGCAGTACTTC. This sequence encodes CASTTEGQSYEQYF.

The chain employs TRBV18 and TRBJ2-1; D is uncertain. Trimming removed 3 bases at V and 9 bases at J, with 9 bases between. This CDR3 has 12 residues. Germline V gene sequence: CDR1 KGHSH, CDR2 LQKENI. The CDR3 protein is CASSPLRLEQFF. Here the CDR3 DNA reads TGTGCCAGCTCACCTCTCAGACTTGAGCAGTTCTTC.

The genes are TRBV7-8 and TRBJ1-5; 12 nucleotides line up with TRBD1. Per germline, CDR1 SGHVS and CDR2 FQNEAQ. V trimming: 5 bases; J trimming: 6 bases; junction bases outside the gene matches: 5. The CDR3 has 15 amino acids. The DNA of the CDR3 is TGTGCCAGCAGCCGGGGACAGGGGGCGGTTCAGCCCCAGCATTTT. It codes for CASSRGQGAVQPQHF.

The rearrangement links TRBV4-2 to TRBJ2-5; D call uncertain. The V gene's germline CDR1 is LGHNA and CDR2 YNFKEQ. This CDR3 has 15 amino acids. V was cut by 5 bases and J by 5 bases, with 18 bases left in between. The CDR3 nucleotides read TGTGCCAGCAGCTCTTCTTCGTCTTTTAGCGAGACCCAGTACTTC. As protein: CASSSSSSFSETQYF.

The chain couples TRBV20-1 to TRBJ2-3; D is unresolved. Germline assignment: CDR1 DFQATT and CDR2 SNEGSKA (reference sequence). Between the trimmed V and J ends, which lost 1 base and 4 bases, there was a span of 12 bases. The CDR3 runs 14 residues. The CDR3 protein is CSARGGASADTQYF. The CDR3, as DNA: TGCAGTGCTAGAGGCGGTGCCTCGGCAGATACGCAGTATTTT.

This clonotype occurred a few times. The gene calls are TRBV7-9 and TRBJ2-7; D gene uncertain. Trimming removed 4 bases from V and 0 bases from J, with 10 bases in between. Germline V gene lookup returns CDR1 SEHNR and CDR2 FQNEAQ (reference sequence). This CDR3 has 14 residues. The CDR3 is CASSSPVRSYEQYF. CDR3 DNA sequence: TGTGCCAGCAGCTCCCCAGTTCGCTCCTACGAGCAGTACTTC.

This clonotype was observed a few times. The chain combines TRBV5-1 with TRBJ1-1; D not resolved. CDR1 SGHRS and CDR2 YFSETQ come from the germline V gene. The CDR3 is made up of 14 amino acids. Trimming took off 2 bases at V and 3 bases at J, with 11 bases between the two ends. The CDR3 DNA follows: TGCGCCAGCAGCTTTAGATTCGGGGACACTGAAGCTTTCTTT. Translated, it gives CASSFRFGDTEAFF.